The 28 T cell receptor beta chains below all came from one sample that was sequenced in a study of beta chain features in type 1 diabetes. All of the isolated RNA was reverse transcribed, so expressed TCRB transcripts were sequenced. The assay was immunoSEQ multiplex PCR, and TCRdb's table has in-frame clones only and misses some. This sample has under 150,000 clones, with 6% to 7.5% found just once. Sequenced: central memory CD4+ T cells from blood. Receptor source: a woman in her twenties or thirties in good health.

The genes are TRBV7-2 and TRBJ1-5; D not resolved. The ends were cut back, 6 bases at V and 4 bases at J, with 16 bases in the middle. Germline loops: CDR1 SGHTA, CDR2 FQGNSA. This CDR3 is built from 15 residues. The CDR3 loop reads CASSKVAGENQPQHF. In nucleotides, the CDR3 is TGTGCCAGCAGTAAAGTTGCCGGGGAGAATCAGCCCCAGCATTTT.

This clone was seen many times. The V and J genes are TRBV7-2 and TRBJ2-1; D not resolved. The germline gives CDR1 SGHTA, CDR2 FQGNSA. The CDR3 contains 13 residues. The V and J ends lost 0 bases and 7 bases respectively, with 7 bases between them. The CDR3 sequence is CASSLALANEQFF. CDR3 nucleotide sequence: TGTGCCAGCAGCTTAGCGCTTGCGAATGAGCAGTTCTTC. Using reference TRBV7-2 and TRBJ2-1 for the parts outside the CDR3, the full variable domain is GAGVSQSPSNKVTEKGKDVELRCDPISGHTALYWYRQSLGQGLEFLIYFQGNSAPDKSGLPSDRFSAERTGGSVSTLTIQRTQQEDSAVYLCASSLALANEQFFGPGTRLTVL.

This chain links TRBV2 with TRBJ2-1; 9 bases align to TRBD1. The CDR3 contains 17 residues. Germline lookup yields CDR1 SNHLY and CDR2 FYNNEI. The trim removed 0 bases at V and 6 bases at J, leaving 9 bases unmatched. CDR3 nucleotides: TGTGCCAGCAGTGAAGCGAGCGCGGGACAGGGATCCAATGAGCAGTTCTTC. Residues: CASSEASAGQGSNEQFF.

This chain connects TRBV7-2 to TRBJ1-1; D unresolved. From germline, CDR1 is SGHTA and CDR2 FQGNSA. The CDR3 spans 14 residues. Trimming took 2 bases from V and 1 from J, leaving 8 bases between them. The CDR3 bases are TGTGCCAGCAGCTTATCGCGCGGGAACACTGAAGCTTTCTTT. Protein product: CASSLSRGNTEAFF.

The rearrangement joins TRBV5-8 to TRBJ1-1; D not certain. The CDR3 loop spans 16 amino acids. V was cut by 5 bases and J by 1 base, with 18 bases left in between. Germline CDR1 reads SGHTS; CDR2 reads YDEGEE. CDR3 DNA: TGTGCCAGCAGTCCACGCTCGGGTTCGCCGAACACTGAAGCTTTCTTT. Encoded protein: CASSPRSGSPNTEAFF.

CDR3 bases: TGTGCCAGCAGCGTATTTGAAGCGGGAGGGATAGATACGCAGTATTTT. Amino acids: CASSVFEAGGIDTQYF. This chain uses TRBV9 with TRBJ2-3, with 10 bases identical to TRBD2. J gave up 5 bases and V 1 base, and 7 bases lay outside the gene matches. The germline gives CDR1 SGDLS, CDR2 YYNGEE. The CDR3 runs 16 residues.

This clone showed up just a few times. The chain carries TRBV28 and TRBJ2-3, with 8 bases fitting TRBD1. V gave up 6 bases and J gave up 0 bases; unmatched junction bases: 8. Germline CDR1 and CDR2: MDHEN and SYDVKM. The CDR3 has 16 residues. The CDR3: CASRLGQEISTDTQYF. The CDR3 nucleotides are TGTGCCAGCAGGCTGGGACAGGAGATTAGCACAGATACGCAGTATTTT.

This clone was detected ten times or more. The rearrangement uses TRBV6-6 and TRBJ2-5, with TRBD2 matching 8 bases. There are 14 residues in the CDR3. Germline CDR1 MNHNY, CDR2 SVGAGI (reference sequence). J was trimmed by 3 bases and V by 6 bases; bases with no gene match: 6. The CDR3 is CASSSGRGEETQYF. The CDR3 DNA is TGTGCCAGCAGCTCCGGGAGGGGGGAAGAGACCCAGTACTTC.

This clone was seen many times. The J gene is TRBJ2-6, the V gene TRBV7-2; a possible D gene is TRBD1 (5 bases). CDR1 SGHTA and CDR2 FQGNSA come from the germline V gene. Between the trimmed V and J ends, which lost 6 bases and 4 bases, there was a span of 10 bases. The CDR3 is made up of 14 amino acids. The CDR3 DNA reads as TGTGCCAGCAGTCCCAGGGCCGGGGCCAACGTCCTGACTTTC. Residues: CASSPRAGANVLTF.

The sample holds a few counts of this clone. V is TRBV19 and J is TRBJ2-7, with D possibly matching TRBD2 (7 bases). Germline-derived CDR1 and CDR2 are LNHDA and SQIVND (reference sequence). CDR3 length: 13 amino acids. The V end lost 5 bases, the J end lost 7 bases, and 15 bases lay between the germline ends. The CDR3 spells CASSPGQAGEQYF. CDR3 coding DNA: TGTGCCAGTAGTCCGGGACAAGCGGGGGAGCAGTACTTC.

This clone was seen a handful of times. The J gene is TRBJ1-5, the V gene TRBV19; 8 bases match TRBD1. Germline CDR1 is LNHDA and CDR2 is SQIVND (reference sequence). Trimming removed 9 bases from V and 4 bases from J; junction bases left unmatched: 5. The CDR3 sequence is 13 residues long. CDR3 nucleotide sequence: TGTGCCAGCTGCCGGACAGGGAATCAGCCCCAGCATTTT. The encoded protein is CASCRTGNQPQHF. The full variable domain, in which reference TRBV19 and TRBJ1-5 provide the parts outside the CDR3, is DGGITQSPKYLFRKEGQNVTLSCEQNLNHDAMYWYRQDPGQGLRLIYYSQIVNDFQKGDIAEGYSVSREKKESFPLTVTSAQKNPTAFYLCASCRTGNQPQHFGDGTRLSIL.

There are a few counts of this clone. CDR3 coding DNA: TGTGCCAGCAGCGCGCGGGACAGGGCGGCCGGCATTCAGTACTTC. It translates to CASSARDRAAGIQYF. The chain joins TRBV11-2 to TRBJ2-4, with 9 nucleotides matching TRBD1. The CDR3 has 15 amino acids. J lost 9 bases, V lost 5 bases, and 11 bases had no gene match. Germline assignment: CDR1 SGHAT and CDR2 FQNNGV.

This clone was found a few times. The chain uses TRBV19 and TRBJ2-5; D unresolved. Trimming left V 6 bases short and J 4 bases short, with 12 bases between. The CDR3 spans 13 residues. CDR1 and CDR2 (germline): LNHDA, SQIVND (reference sequence). The CDR3 reads CASSVSRRETQYF. The CDR3, as DNA: TGTGCCAGTAGCGTCTCTAGACGAGAGACCCAGTACTTC.

This chain connects TRBV4-3 to TRBJ1-4; D gene ambiguous. The CDR3 totals 14 residues. The V end lost 0 bases, the J end lost 3 bases, and 5 bases lay between the germline ends. Germline CDR1 is LGHNA and CDR2 is YSLEER. In nucleotides, the CDR3 is TGCGCCAGCAGCCAAGATGCAGCTAATGAAAAACTGTTTTTT. As protein: CASSQDAANEKLFF.

In this sample, this clone turned up a few times. The chain combines TRBV7-3 with TRBJ1-5; 8 bases agree with TRBD1. The CDR3 is made up of 22 amino acids. V lost 8 bases to trimming and J lost 3 bases; unmatched junction nucleotides: 30. Germline CDR1 and CDR2: SGHTA and FQGTGA. CDR3 nucleotide sequence: TGTGCCAGCTTCGGGGGACCCAATCGGCCGACAGGGGCCTCGGCCCTCAATCAGCCCCAGCATTTT. Its translation is CASFGGPNRPTGASALNQPQHF.

This clone was seen a handful of times. This chain links TRBV4-2 with TRBJ2-5, with D perhaps TRBD1 (6 bases). The CDR3 sequence is 14 residues long. V gave up 1 base and J gave up 3 bases, with 9 bases separating them. Germline V lookup: CDR1 LGHNA, CDR2 YNFKEQ. CDR3 in DNA: TGTGCCAGCAGCCAAGGGTCAGGGGAAGAGACCCAGTACTTC. Translating gives CASSQGSGEETQYF.

The chain recombines TRBV7-2 with TRBJ2-1; 11 bases line up with TRBD2. CDR1 SGHTA and CDR2 FQGNSA come from the germline V gene. Trimming at V came to 6 bases and at J to 10 bases, leaving 8 bases not matched to a gene. The CDR3 is made up of 14 amino acids. CDR3 region: CASSPTSGSREQFF. The CDR3, as DNA: TGTGCCAGCAGTCCTACTAGCGGGAGTCGGGAGCAGTTCTTC. Full variable domain (missing parts from reference TRBV7-2 and TRBJ2-1): GAGVSQSPSNKVTEKGKDVELRCDPISGHTALYWYRQSLGQGLEFLIYFQGNSAPDKSGLPSDRFSAERTGGSVSTLTIQRTQQEDSAVYLCASSPTSGSREQFFGPGTRLTVL.

This clone was picked up a small number of times. The V call is TRBV7-2, the J call TRBJ2-3; TRBD2 matches at 10 bases. Looked up from germline, CDR1 is SGHTA and CDR2 is FQGNSA. This CDR3 contains 16 residues. The trim removed 5 bases at V and 2 bases at J, leaving 7 bases unmatched. CDR3 nucleotide sequence: TGTGCCAGCAGCACTACTAGCGGGATTTCCACAGATACGCAGTATTTT. Protein product: CASSTTSGISTDTQYF. The variable domain in full, with the rest retrieved from reference TRBV7-2 and TRBJ2-3, is GAGVSQSPSNKVTEKGKDVELRCDPISGHTALYWYRQSLGQGLEFLIYFQGNSAPDKSGLPSDRFSAERTGGSVSTLTIQRTQQEDSAVYLCASSTTSGISTDTQYFGPGTRLTVL.

In this sample, this clone turned up many times. V is TRBV6-6 and J is TRBJ2-1, with 7 bases lining up with TRBD2. V dropped 5 bases and J dropped 6; count of bases not matched to a gene: 7. The germline gives CDR1 MNHNY, CDR2 SVGAGI (reference sequence). The CDR3 extends over 14 amino acids. CDR3 sequence: CASSPPSGANEQFF. The DNA of the CDR3 is TGTGCCAGCAGTCCCCCCAGCGGGGCCAATGAGCAGTTCTTC.

The chain couples TRBV28 to TRBJ1-2; D is ambiguous. CDR3 length: 13 amino acids. Trimming stripped 6 bases from V and 4 bases from J, with 12 bases between. Germline CDR1 MDHEN, CDR2 SYDVKM. CDR3 DNA: TGTGCCAGCAGGCGAACGGGAGTCTATGGCTACACCTTC. This gives the protein CASRRTGVYGYTF.

This clone was counted only a few times. One junction end does not reproduce the germline sequence, and a read error may be involved. V gene TRBV4-1 combines with J gene TRBJ1-2, with 7 bases lining up with TRBD1. Germline CDR1 and CDR2: MGHRA and YSYEKL. This CDR3 comprises 15 residues. The CDR3 bases are TGTGCCAGCAGCCAGGCCGCGACAGGGATGTTTGGCTACACCTTC. Its protein is CASSQAATGMFGYTF.

This sequence joins TRBV7-8 and TRBJ1-4; 7 bases match TRBD1. The germline CDR1 and CDR2 sequences are SGHVS and FQNEAQ. V was pared by 5 bases and J by 3 bases, with 9 bases of the junction left unmatched. This CDR3 region has 16 residues. CDR3 region: CASSERRQGPNEKLFF. CDR3 bases: TGTGCCAGCAGCGAACGCCGACAGGGACCTAATGAAAAACTGTTTTTT.

This clone occurred many times. CDR3 DNA: TGTGCCAGCTCCCGAGCACAACAGTCTGATACGCAGTATTTT. Encoded protein: CASSRAQQSDTQYF. The chain joins TRBV18 to TRBJ2-3; D remains ambiguous. The germline CDR1 and CDR2 sequences are KGHSH and LQKENI. Trimming took 6 bases from V and 6 from J, leaving 16 bases between them. There are 14 residues in the CDR3.

The V gene is TRBV7-2, the J gene TRBJ2-2; D gene ambiguous. The germline V and J ends were trimmed by 1 base and 0 bases, with 6 bases remaining between them. The V gene's germline CDR1 is SGHTA and CDR2 FQGNSA. The CDR3 is 15 residues long. Here the CDR3 DNA reads TGTGCCAGCAGCTTAGTGAGGACGAACACCGGGGAGCTGTTTTTT. As protein: CASSLVRTNTGELFF.

This clone turned up a few times. The gene calls are TRBV5-1 and TRBJ2-1; TRBD2 matches at 12 bases. The germline CDR1 and CDR2 sequences are SGHRS and YFSETQ. The J segment lost 7 bases and the V segment lost 4 bases, leaving 6 bases of the junction unmatched. The CDR3 runs 15 residues. CDR3 DNA: TGCGCCAGCAGCCCCCTAGCGGGAGGGCCTAATGAGCAGTTCTTC. It specifies CASSPLAGGPNEQFF.

The chain carries TRBV6-5 and TRBJ1-1; maybe TRBD1 (6 bases). Trimming removed 6 bases from V and 4 bases from J, with 12 bases in between. Germline-derived CDR1 and CDR2 are MNHEY and SVGAGI. CDR3 length: 13 residues. The CDR3 bases are TGTGCCAGCAGGAATAGGGGGGGCACTGAAGCTTTCTTT. Protein: CASRNRGGTEAFF.

The chain combines TRBV4-2 with TRBJ1-4; possibly TRBD1 for D (5 bases). Germline V lookup: CDR1 LGHNA, CDR2 YNFKEQ. The V end lost 2 bases, the J end lost 6 bases, and 13 bases lay between the germline ends. The CDR3 has 15 amino acids. The CDR3 sequence: CASSQTRGVDEKLFF. CDR3 in DNA: TGTGCCAGCAGCCAAACCCGGGGGGTTGATGAAAAACTGTTTTTT.

This clone was observed at least ten times. The CDR3: CASSHPGQQETQYF. The CDR3 DNA reads TGCGCCAGCAGCCATCCGGGACAGCAAGAGACCCAGTACTTC. The chain recombines TRBV4-1 with TRBJ2-5; 7 bases fit TRBD1. V shed 3 bases and J 2 bases; nucleotides not matched to a gene: 3. Germline CDR1 MGHRA, CDR2 YSYEKL. The CDR3 loop spans 14 amino acids.